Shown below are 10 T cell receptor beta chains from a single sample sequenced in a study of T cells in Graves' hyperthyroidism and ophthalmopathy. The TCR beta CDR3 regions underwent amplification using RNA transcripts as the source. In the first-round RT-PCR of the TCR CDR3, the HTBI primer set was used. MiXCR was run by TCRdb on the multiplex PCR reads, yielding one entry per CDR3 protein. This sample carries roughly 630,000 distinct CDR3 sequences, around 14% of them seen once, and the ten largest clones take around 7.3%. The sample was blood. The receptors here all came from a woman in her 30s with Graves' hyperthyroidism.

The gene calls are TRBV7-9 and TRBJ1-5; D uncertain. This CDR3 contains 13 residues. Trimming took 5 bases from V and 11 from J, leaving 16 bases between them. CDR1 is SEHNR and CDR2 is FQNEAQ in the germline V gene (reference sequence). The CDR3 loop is CASSPGRSSAQHF. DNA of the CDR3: TGTGCCAGCAGCCCAGGACGGTCCTCGGCCCAGCATTTT.

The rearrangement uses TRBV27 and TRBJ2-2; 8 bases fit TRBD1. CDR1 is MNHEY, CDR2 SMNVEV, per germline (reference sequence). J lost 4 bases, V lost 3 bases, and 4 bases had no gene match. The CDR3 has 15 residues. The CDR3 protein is CASSFQGAPTGELFF. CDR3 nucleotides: TGTGCCAGCAGTTTTCAGGGGGCGCCCACCGGGGAGCTGTTTTTT.

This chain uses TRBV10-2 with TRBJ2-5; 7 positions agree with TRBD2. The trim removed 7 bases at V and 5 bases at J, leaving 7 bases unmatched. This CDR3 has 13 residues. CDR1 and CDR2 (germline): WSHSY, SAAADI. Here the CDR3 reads CASTPTSAETQYF. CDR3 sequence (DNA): TGCGCCAGCACTCCTACTAGCGCGGAGACCCAGTACTTC.

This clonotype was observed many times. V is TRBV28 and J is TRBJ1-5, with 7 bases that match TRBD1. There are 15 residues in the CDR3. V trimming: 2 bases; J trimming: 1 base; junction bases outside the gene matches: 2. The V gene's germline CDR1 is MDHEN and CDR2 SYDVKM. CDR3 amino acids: CASSLRQGSNQPQHF. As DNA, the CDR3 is TGTGCCAGCAGTTTACGACAGGGAAGCAATCAGCCCCAGCATTTT.

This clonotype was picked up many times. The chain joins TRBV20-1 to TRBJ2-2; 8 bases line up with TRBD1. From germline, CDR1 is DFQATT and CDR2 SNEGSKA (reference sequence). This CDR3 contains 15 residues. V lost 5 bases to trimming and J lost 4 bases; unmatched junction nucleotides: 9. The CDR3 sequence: CSARPGQGSTGELFF. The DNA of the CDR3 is TGCAGTGCTCGCCCCGGACAGGGCAGCACCGGGGAGCTGTTTTTT.

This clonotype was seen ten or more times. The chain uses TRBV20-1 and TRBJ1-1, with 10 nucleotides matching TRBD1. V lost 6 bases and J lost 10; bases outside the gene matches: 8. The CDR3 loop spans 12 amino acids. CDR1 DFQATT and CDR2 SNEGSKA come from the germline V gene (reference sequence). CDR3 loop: CSAKGQGIAAFF. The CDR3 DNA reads TGCAGTGCAAAGGGACAGGGGATTGCAGCTTTCTTT.

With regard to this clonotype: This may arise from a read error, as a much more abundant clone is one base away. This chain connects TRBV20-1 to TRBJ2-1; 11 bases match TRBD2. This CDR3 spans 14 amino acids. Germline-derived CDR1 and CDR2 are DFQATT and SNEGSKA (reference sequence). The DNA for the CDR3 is TGCAGTGCTAAGACTAGCGGGAATACCGGTGAGCGGTTCTTC. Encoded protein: CSAKTSGNTGERFF.

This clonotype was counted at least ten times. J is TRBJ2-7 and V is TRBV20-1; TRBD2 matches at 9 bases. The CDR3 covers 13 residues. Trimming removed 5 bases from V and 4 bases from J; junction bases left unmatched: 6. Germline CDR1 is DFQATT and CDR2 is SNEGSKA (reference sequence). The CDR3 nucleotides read TGCAGTGCTCCGGGACTAGCTGGTTACGAGCAGTACTTC. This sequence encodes CSAPGLAGYEQYF.

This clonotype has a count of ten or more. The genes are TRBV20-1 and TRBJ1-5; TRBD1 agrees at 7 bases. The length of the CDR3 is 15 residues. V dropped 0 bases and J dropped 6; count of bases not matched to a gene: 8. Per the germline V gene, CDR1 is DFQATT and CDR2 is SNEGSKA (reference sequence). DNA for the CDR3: TGCAGTGCTAGAGAGTCGGCAGGGGGATTTCAGCCCCAGCATTTT. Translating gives CSARESAGGFQPQHF.

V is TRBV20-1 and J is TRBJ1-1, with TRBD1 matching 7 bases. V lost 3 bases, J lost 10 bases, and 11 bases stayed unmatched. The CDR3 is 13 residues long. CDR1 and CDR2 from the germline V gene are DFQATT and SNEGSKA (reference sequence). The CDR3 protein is CSARTDRDGGAFF. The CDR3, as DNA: TGCAGTGCTAGGACCGACAGGGACGGCGGAGCTTTCTTT.